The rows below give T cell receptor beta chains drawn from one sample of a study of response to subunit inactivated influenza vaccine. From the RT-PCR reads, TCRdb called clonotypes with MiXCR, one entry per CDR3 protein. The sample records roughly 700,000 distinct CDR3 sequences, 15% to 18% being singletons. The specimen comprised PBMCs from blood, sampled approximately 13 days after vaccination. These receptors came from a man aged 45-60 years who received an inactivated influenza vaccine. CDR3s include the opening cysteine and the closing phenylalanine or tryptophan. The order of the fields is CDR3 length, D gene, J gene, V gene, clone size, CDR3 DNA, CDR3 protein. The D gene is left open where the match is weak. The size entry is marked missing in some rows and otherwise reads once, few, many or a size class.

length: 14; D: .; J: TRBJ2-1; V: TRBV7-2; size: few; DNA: TGTGCCAGCAGCCGGGACCACTCCTACAATGAGCAGTTCTTC; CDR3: CASSRDHSYNEQFF
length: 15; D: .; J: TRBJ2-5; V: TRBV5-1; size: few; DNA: TGCGCCAGCAGCTTGGCCAGTAGCGGAGAAGAGACCCAGTACTTC; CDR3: CASSLASSGEETQYF
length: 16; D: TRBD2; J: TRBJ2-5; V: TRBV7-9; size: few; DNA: TGTGCCAGCAGCTTTCCTCTAGCGGCGGGAGAAGAGACCCAGTACTTC; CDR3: CASSFPLAAGEETQYF
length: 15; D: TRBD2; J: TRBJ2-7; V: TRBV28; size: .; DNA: TGTGCCAGCAGTTTAGCGGGGGGCTTTGTACGAGAGCAGTACTTC; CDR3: CASSLAGGFVREQYF
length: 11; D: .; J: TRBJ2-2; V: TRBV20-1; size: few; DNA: TGCAGTGCTACCGGTGGCGGGGAGCTGTTTTTT; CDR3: CSATGGGELFF
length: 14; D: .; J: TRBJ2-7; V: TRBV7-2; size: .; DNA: TGTGCCAGCAGCGACCCGGCAGGGGTTGACGAGCAGTACTTC; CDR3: CASSDPAGVDEQYF
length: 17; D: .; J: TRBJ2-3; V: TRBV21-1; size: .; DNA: TGTGCCAGCACCGCAAAGGGGAAACTAGCGGGGTTGGATACGCAGTATTTT; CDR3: CASTAKGKLAGLDTQYF
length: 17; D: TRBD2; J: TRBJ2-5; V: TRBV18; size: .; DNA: TGTGCCAGCTCGTATGGGACTAGCGGGAGCGGACAAGAGACCCAGTACTTC; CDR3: CASSYGTSGSGQETQYF
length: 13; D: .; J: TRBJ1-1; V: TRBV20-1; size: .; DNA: TGCAGTGCTCCTCAGGGAGTAGGCACTGAAGCTTTCTTT; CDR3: CSAPQGVGTEAFF
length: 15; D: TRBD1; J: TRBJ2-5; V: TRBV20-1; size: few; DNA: TGCAGTGCTAGAGATCCAGGTGGGACAGAAGAGACCCAGTACTTC; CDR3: CSARDPGGTEETQYF
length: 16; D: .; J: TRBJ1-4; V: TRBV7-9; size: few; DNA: TGTGCCAGCAGTCTTACCAGCGGGCTGGGGAATGAAAAACTGTTTTTT; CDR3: CASSLTSGLGNEKLFF
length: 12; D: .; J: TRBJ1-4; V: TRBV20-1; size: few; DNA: TGCAGTGCTAGCCCGGTACCGGAAAAACTGTTTTTT; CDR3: CSASPVPEKLFF
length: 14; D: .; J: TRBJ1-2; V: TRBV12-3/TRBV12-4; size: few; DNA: TGTGCCAGCAGTTTCGACAGGCCCAGGCAGGGCTACACCTTC; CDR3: CASSFDRPRQGYTF
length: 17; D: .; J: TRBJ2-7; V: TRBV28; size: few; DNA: TGTGCCAGCAGTCCCGGTCGGGGGCGGCTCCTCTCCTACGAGCAGTACTTC; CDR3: CASSPGRGRLLSYEQYF
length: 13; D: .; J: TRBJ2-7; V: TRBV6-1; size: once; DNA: TGTGCCAGCAGCGAGGGGCTTCGCTACGAGCAGTACTTC; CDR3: CASSEGLRYEQYF
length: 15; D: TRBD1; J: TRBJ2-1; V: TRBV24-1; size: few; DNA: TGTGCCACCAGTCATGGACAGGGGGCAAGGAATGAGCAGTTCTTC; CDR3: CATSHGQGARNEQFF
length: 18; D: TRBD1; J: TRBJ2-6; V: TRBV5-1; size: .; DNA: TGCGCCAGCAGCCTTACGGGACAGGGTCTTGTTCGGGCCAACGTCCTGACTTTC; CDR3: CASSLTGQGLVRANVLTF
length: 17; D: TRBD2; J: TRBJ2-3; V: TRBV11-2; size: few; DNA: TGTGCCAGCAGCTTAGGGCGTGGAAGCGGGGGCACAGATACGCAGTATTTT; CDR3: CASSLGRGSGGTDTQYF
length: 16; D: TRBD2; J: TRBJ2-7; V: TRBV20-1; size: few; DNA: TGCAGTGCTAGAACCTGGACTAGCGGGAGGGCCGTCGAGCAGTACTTC; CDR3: CSARTWTSGRAVEQYF
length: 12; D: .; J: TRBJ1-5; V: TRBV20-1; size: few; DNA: TGCAGTGCTAGCCAGGGTAGGCTCCCCCAGCATTTT; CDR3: CSASQGRLPQHF
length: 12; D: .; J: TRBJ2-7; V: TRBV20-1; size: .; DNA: TGCAGTGCTAGAGATTCCCCGAGCCAACGATACTTC; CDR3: CSARDSPSQRYF
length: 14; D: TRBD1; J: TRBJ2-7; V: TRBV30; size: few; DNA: TGTGCCTGGAGTTCCGGGACAGGGACACACGAGCAGTACTTC; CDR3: CAWSSGTGTHEQYF
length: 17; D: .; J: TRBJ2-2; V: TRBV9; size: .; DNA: TGTGCCAGCAGCGACCCGAGCATACACATGAACACCGGGGAGCTGTTTTTT; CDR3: CASSDPSIHMNTGELFF
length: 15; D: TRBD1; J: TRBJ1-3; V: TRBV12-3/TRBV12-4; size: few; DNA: TGTGCCAGCAGTTTACAGGGGGCAACAGGAAACACCATATATTTT; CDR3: CASSLQGATGNTIYF
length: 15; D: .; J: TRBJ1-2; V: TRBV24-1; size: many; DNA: TGTGCCACCAGTGATTCGGGCAGCCCTAACTATGGCTACACCTTC; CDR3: CATSDSGSPNYGYTF
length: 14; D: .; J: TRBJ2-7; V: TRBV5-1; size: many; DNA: TGCGCCAGCGTCGAGGGTCCTGCCTCCTACGAGCAGTACTTC; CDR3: CASVEGPASYEQYF
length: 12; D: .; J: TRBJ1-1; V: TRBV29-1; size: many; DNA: TGCAGCGTCACTGAGGGGTACACTGAAGCTTTCTTT; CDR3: CSVTEGYTEAFF
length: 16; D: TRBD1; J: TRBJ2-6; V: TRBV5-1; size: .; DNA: TGCGCCAGCACCCGACAGGGGTCCCCTGGGGCCAACGTCCTGACTTTC; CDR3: CASTRQGSPGANVLTF
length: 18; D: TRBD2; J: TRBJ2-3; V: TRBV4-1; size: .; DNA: TGCGCCAGCAGCCAGGGACTAGCGGGGGGGCCGGTAACAGATACGCAGTATTTT; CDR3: CASSQGLAGGPVTDTQYF
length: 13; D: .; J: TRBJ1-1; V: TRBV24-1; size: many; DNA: TGTGCCACCTTCCGGGCTTATAACACTGAAGCTTTCTTT; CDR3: CATFRAYNTEAFF
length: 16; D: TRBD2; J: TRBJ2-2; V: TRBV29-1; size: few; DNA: TGCAGCGTCGGCAATATAGCGGGGGACTCTATAGGGGAGCTGTTTTTT; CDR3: CSVGNIAGDSIGELFF
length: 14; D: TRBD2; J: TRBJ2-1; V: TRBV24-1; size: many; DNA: TGTGCCACCAGTGACCGGACTAGCGGGAATGAGCAGTTCTTC; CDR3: CATSDRTSGNEQFF
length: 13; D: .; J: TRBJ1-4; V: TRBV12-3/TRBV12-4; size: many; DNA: TGTGCCAGCAGTAGGTCGGGAGATGAAAAACTGTTTTTT; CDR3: CASSRSGDEKLFF
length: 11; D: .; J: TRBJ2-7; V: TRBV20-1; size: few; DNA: TGCAGTGCCCCGGATCAAGGGGAGCAGTACTTC; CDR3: CSAPDQGEQYF
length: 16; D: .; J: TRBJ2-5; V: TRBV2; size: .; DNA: TGTGCCAGCACCCCAACCGACGCCGGCGGGGTGGAGACCCAGTACTTC; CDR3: CASTPTDAGGVETQYF
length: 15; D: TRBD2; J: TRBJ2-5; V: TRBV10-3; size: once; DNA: TGTGCCATCAGTGAGGCTAGCGGGAGTCAAGAGACCCAGTACTTC; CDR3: CAISEASGSQETQYF
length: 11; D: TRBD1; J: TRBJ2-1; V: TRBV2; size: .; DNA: TGTGCCAGCAGTAAGACAGGGGAGCAGTTCTTC; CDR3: CASSKTGEQFF
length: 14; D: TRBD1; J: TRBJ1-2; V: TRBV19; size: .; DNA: TGTGCCAAGACAGGGGAGGCCCCTAACTATGGCTACACCTTC; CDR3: CAKTGEAPNYGYTF
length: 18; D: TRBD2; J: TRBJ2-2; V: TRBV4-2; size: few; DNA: TGTGCCAGCAGCCAAGATAGACTAGCGGGCTTCCCGGGCGGGGAGCTGTTTTTT; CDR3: CASSQDRLAGFPGGELFF
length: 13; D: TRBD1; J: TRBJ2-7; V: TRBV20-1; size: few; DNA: TGCAGTGCTGGGACAGGGACCGTATACGAGCAGTACTTC; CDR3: CSAGTGTVYEQYF
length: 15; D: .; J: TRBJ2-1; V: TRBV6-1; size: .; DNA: TGTGCCAGCAGTACGATGGTTAGCTCCTACAATGAGCAGTTCTTC; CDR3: CASSTMVSSYNEQFF
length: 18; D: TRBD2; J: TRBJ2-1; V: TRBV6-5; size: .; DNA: TGTGCCAGCAGTTACTCCTCCATAACTAGCGGCTCCTACAATGAGCAGTTCTTC; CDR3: CASSYSSITSGSYNEQFF
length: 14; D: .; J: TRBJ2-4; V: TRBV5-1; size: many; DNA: TGCGCCAGCAGCTTCCGACCACTCGGGAACATTCAGTACTTC; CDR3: CASSFRPLGNIQYF
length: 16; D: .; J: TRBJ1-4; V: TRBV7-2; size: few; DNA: TGTGCCAGCAGCATACAACCAAGGACAGTTAATGAAAAACTGTTTTTT; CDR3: CASSIQPRTVNEKLFF
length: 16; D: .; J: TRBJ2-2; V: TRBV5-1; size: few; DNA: TGCGCCAGCAGCCCCCAACGGACGGCAAACACCGGGGAGCTGTTTTTT; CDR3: CASSPQRTANTGELFF